This T cell receptor beta chain was identified during a study of long-term antiretroviral therapy in people with HIV. The assay used was immunoSEQ (version v3.0), run at survey level. Data came from immunoSEQ multiplex PCR; TCRdb stores just in-frame clones and leaves some out. The sample has about 25,000 clones; around three quarters are singletons. At least one PBMC sample before ART and at least two after were required. Looked up from germline, CDR1 is KGHSH and CDR2 is LQKENI. This CDR3 is built from 15 residues. Losses at the gene ends were 4 bases for V and 5 bases for J; bases not matched to a gene: 7.

The V gene is TRBV18, the J gene TRBJ2-3; 9 bases line up with TRBD1. This clonotype was sampled from a woman aged 40 to 50 with HIV. Material: unsorted PBMCs, obtained 0.5 years after starting antiretroviral therapy. CDR3 bases: TGTGCCAGCTCACTCCGGGACAGGGACAAAGATACGCAGTATTTT. It codes for CASSLRDRDKDTQYF.